This T cell receptor beta chain was identified in a study of blood T cell repertoires in COVID-19. Methods used by the authors: How many nucleated cells were present was estimated from reference gene primer amplification. The assay was immunoSEQ multiplex PCR, and TCRdb's table has in-frame clones only and misses some. V and J calls and clone size come straight from that table; D and trimming were deduced from the DNA. The data contain roughly 240,000 clones, roughly four fifths of them singletons. The sequence was obtained from a woman of 80 years or more with acute or convalescent COVID-19. The material sequenced was peripheral blood.

Here the CDR3 DNA reads TGTGCCAGTAGTCGACAGGGGAACAAAGGAATGAACACTGAAGCTTTCTTT. This gives the protein CASSRQGNKGMNTEAFF. The V and J genes are TRBV19 and TRBJ1-1; 8 bases align to TRBD1. CDR1 and CDR2 from the germline V gene are LNHDA and SQIVND (reference sequence). V lost 5 bases and J lost 0; bases outside the gene matches: 11. The CDR3 is 17 residues long.